Sequencing of this T cell receptor (beta chain) was carried out in a study of graft-versus-host responses after intestinal transplantation. Study details: Recipients got multivisceral, liver-intestinal, or isolated intestinal transplants. Induction with anti-thymocyte globulin, then tacrolimus and steroids for around three years, was given to all recipients.

The study, taken as a whole, reports: Peak levels of circulating GvH clones tracked with early post-transplant HvG declines. Recipient-marrow GvH clones were detected, some having first appeared in ileum or blood.

The germline gives CDR1 SEHNR, CDR2 FQNEAQ (reference sequence). This CDR3 has 15 residues. V gave up 5 bases and J gave up 0 bases; unmatched junction bases: 4. A remark on this clone: Its matching antigen is unknown.

Sequenced by immunoSEQ multiplex PCR; TCRdb stores in-frame clones only, minus some. The sample has about 51,000 clones, around 89% seen once; the top ten hold approximately 0.6%. The TCR originated in a human donor who was the organ donor for an intestinal transplant. The chain employs TRBV7-9 and TRBJ2-3; 8 bases fit TRBD1. The material was unstimulated CD4+ T cells sorted from spleen or lymph node cells, obtained before transplant. CDR3 loop: CASSPQGASTDTQYF. CDR3 sequence (DNA): TGTGCCAGCAGCCCCCAGGGGGCTAGCACAGATACGCAGTATTTT. The variable domain in full, with the rest retrieved from reference TRBV7-9 and TRBJ2-3, is DTGVSQNPRHKITKRGQNVTFRCDPISEHNRLYWYRQTLGQGPEFLTYFQNEAQLEKSRLLSDRFSAERPKGSFSTLEIQRTEQGDSAMYLCASSPQGASTDTQYFGPGTRLTVL.